Given below is one TCR beta chain in context. Original data processing: Nucleated cell number was recorded as an estimate derived from reference gene primer amplification. Clones were read by immunoSEQ multiplex PCR, and TCRdb kept only the in-frame ones, dropping some. V, J and clone size are those of that table, while D and trimming were read from the DNA. Of 120,000 to 150,000 clones listed, 84% are singletons. Residents of about 25 US areas, aged about 18 to 100 years, made up the participants. Cohorts were assigned according to the clinical history that participants reported. This entry comes from a study of blood T cell repertoires in COVID-19. This clonotype was sampled from a middle-aged man with acute COVID-19. What was sequenced was PBMCs or T cells enriched from blood (not recorded which).

The CDR3 loop is CASLPEGGGRTDTQYF. As DNA, the CDR3 is TGTGCCAGCCTCCCTGAGGGCGGGGGGCGGACAGATACGCAGTATTTT. This chain joins TRBV5-4 and TRBJ2-3; 8 bases are shared with TRBD2. With V trimmed by 7 bases and J by 3 bases, 13 bases remained unmatched. Germline CDR1 and CDR2: SGHNT and YYREEE (reference sequence). The CDR3 runs to 16 residues.